Listed below are T cell receptor beta chains from one sample, sequenced in a study of T cell responses to AZD1222 COVID-19 vaccine. Produced via immunoSEQ multiplex PCR; TCRdb's table is partial and in-frame only. The table shows 150,000 to 200,000 clones, with just over 90% occurring only once. This sample comprised peripheral blood, obtained 28 days after the second AZD1222 dose. Source of these receptors: an adult who received the AZD1222 COVID-19 vaccine. The CDR3 runs from the conserved cysteine through the conserved F or W. A D gene is named only where the DNA matches it firmly. Clone sizes are given selectively: once, few, many, or a class where the clone is expanded.

cdr3_nt cdr3_aa v_call clone_size d_call j_call
TGTGCCAGTAGTATCAGGACAGGGGCCTACGAGCAGTACTTC CASSIRTGAYEQYF TRBV19 - TRBD1 TRBJ2-7
TGTGCCAGCAGTTATCCCCTTCGCAATGAGCAGTTCTTC CASSYPLRNEQFF TRBV12-1 - - TRBJ2-1
TGTGCCAGCAGCCTAAGTGGGACTAGCGGGAGTGAGCAGTTCTTC CASSLSGTSGSEQFF TRBV7-3 - TRBD2 TRBJ2-1
TGTGCCAGCAGCTTGGGACTAGCGGGAGAGGGCAATGAGCAGTTCTTC CASSLGLAGEGNEQFF TRBV5-4 once TRBD2 TRBJ2-1
TGTGCCAGCAGCCCATGGGGGAACACTGAAGCTTTCTTT CASSPWGNTEAFF TRBV6-5 - - TRBJ1-1
TGTGCCAGCAGCCCGGTAGCGGCACCCGGTCATGAGCAGTTCTTC CASSPVAAPGHEQFF TRBV7-3 - - TRBJ2-1
TGTGCCAGTTCACCTGGGGGCTATGGCTACACCTTC CASSPGGYGYTF TRBV19 - - TRBJ1-2
TGTGCCAGCAGCTTGGACGGGACAAAGGCTAATGAAAAACTGTTTTTT CASSLDGTKANEKLFF TRBV7-9 - - TRBJ1-4
TGTGCCAGTGGATTAGATGGCAATCAGCCCCAGCATTTT CASGLDGNQPQHF TRBV19 - - TRBJ1-5
TGTGCCAGCAGCTTAGGGGGGCAGGGGGTAAAGCCCCAGCATTTT CASSLGGQGVKPQHF TRBV7-8 - TRBD1 TRBJ1-5